The clone carrying this T cell receptor beta chain was picked up one time. cDNA prepared by RNA extraction and subsequent reverse transcription served as the template for sequencing. The data were produced by immunoSEQ multiplex PCR, yet TCRdb's version contains in-frame clones alone and is incomplete. The data hold 65,000 to 95,000 clones, with just over 50% observed a single time. The source of the sample is a study of CD8+ T cells in alopecia areata. Germline V gene sequence: CDR1 MGHRA, CDR2 YSYEKL. CDR3 length equals 14 residues. The V gene lost 2 bases and the J gene lost 1 base, with 9 bases spanning the gap.

Sequencing input: NKG2D-high CD8+ T cells sorted from blood. The chain joins TRBV4-1 to TRBJ2-7; D gene uncertain. This receptor was taken from a human donor with alopecia areata. The CDR3 DNA reads as TGCGCCAGCAGCCAAATGGAAGCTTCCTACGAGCAGTACTTC. Translating gives CASSQMEASYEQYF.